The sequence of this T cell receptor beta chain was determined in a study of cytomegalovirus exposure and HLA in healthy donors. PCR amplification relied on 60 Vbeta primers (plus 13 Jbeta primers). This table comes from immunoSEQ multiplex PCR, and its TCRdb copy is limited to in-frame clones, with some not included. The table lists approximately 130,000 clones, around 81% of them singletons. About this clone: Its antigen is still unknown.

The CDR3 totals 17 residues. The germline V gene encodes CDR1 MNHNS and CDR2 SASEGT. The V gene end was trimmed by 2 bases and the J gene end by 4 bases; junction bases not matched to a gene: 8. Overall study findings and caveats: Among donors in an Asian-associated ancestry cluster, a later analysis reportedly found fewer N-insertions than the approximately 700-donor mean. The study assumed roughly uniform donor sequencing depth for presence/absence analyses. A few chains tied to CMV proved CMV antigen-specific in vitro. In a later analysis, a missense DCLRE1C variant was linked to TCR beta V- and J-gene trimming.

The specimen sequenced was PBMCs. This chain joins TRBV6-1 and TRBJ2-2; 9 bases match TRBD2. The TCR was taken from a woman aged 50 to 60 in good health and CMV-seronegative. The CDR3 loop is CASSEPDGGRATGELFF. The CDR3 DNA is TGTGCCAGCAGTGAACCGGACGGCGGGAGGGCCACCGGGGAGCTGTTTTTT.